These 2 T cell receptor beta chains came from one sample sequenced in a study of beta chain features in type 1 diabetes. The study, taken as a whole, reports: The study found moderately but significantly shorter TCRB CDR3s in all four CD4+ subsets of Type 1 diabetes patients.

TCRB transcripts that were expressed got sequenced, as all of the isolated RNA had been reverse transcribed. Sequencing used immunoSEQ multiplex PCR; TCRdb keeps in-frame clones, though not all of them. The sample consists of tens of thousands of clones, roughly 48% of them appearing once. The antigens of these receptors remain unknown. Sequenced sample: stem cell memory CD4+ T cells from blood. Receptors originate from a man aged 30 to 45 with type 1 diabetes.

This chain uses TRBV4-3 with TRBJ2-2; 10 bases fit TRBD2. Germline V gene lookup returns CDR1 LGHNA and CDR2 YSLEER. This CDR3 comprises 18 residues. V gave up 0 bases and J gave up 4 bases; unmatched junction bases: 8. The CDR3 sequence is CASSQEASGSSGTGELFF. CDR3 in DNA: TGCGCCAGCAGCCAAGAGGCTAGCGGGAGCAGTGGCACCGGGGAGCTGTTTTTT.

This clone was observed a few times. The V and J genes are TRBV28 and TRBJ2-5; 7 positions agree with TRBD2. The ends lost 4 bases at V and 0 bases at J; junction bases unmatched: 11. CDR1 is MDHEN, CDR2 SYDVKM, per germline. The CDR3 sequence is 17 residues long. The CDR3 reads CASSWAVAAGYQETQYF. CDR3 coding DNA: TGTGCCAGCAGTTGGGCAGTCGCAGCGGGGTACCAAGAGACCCAGTACTTC. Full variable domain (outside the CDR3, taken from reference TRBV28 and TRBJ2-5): DVKVTQSSRYLVKRTGEKVFLECVQDMDHENMFWYRQDPGLGLRLIYFSYDVKMKEKGDIPEGYSVSREKKERFSLILESASTNQTSMYLCASSWAVAAGYQETQYFGPGTRLLVL.